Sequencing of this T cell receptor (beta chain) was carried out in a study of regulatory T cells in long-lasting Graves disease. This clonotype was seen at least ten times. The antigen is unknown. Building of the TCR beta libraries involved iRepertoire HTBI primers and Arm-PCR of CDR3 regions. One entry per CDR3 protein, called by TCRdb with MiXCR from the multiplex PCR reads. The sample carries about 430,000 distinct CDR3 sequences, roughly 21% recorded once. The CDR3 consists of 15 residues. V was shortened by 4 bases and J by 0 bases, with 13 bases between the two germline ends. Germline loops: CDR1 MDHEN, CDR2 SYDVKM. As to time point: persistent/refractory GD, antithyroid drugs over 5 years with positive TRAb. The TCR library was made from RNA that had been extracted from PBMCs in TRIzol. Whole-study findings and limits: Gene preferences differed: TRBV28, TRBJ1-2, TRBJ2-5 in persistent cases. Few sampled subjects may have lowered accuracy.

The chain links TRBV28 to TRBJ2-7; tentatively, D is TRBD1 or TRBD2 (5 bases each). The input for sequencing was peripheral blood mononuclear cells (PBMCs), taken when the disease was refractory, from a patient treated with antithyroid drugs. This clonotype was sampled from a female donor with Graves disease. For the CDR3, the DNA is TGTGCCAGCAGTTCCGTCGGGACGAGCTCCTACGAGCAGTACTTC. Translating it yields CASSSVGTSSYEQYF.